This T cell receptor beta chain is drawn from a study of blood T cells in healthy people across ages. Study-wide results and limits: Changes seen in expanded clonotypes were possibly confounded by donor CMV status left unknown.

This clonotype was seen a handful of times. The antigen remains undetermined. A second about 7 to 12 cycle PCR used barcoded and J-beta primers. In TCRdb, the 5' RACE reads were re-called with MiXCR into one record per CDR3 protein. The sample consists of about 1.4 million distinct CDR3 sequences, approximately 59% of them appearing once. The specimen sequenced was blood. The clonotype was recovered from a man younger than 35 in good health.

The CDR3 nucleotides read TGTGCCAGCAGCTTAGGGACTAGCGGGCAATACGAGCAGTACTTC. This codes for CASSLGTSGQYEQYF. The V and J genes are TRBV7-2 and TRBJ2-4; 11 positions match TRBD2. The tail of the sequence fits TRBJ2-7 better, so the J call may be wrong. The CDR3 totals 15 residues. Per germline, CDR1 SGHTA and CDR2 FQGNSA.